Shown below are 11 T cell receptor beta chains from a single sample sequenced in a study of blood T cell repertoires in COVID-19 (dated by TCRdb to about 2020). Receptors were amplified or captured by the immunoSEQ multiplex PCR assay. In its TCRdb copy, this immuneACCESS table keeps in-frame sequences only and misses some clones. Where compared with another copy, unresolved V genes explain less than half of these, and the others have no known cause. For this sample the table gives some 31,000 clones, of which 92% were detected only once. The ten largest clones take up over 2% of the sample. What was sequenced was peripheral blood. The source of these receptors is a man aged 45-65 years with active COVID-19.

A single count supports this clone. The chain couples TRBV19 to TRBJ2-7; tentatively, D is TRBD1 (6 bases). Between the trimmed V and J ends, which lost 5 bases and 0 bases, there was a span of 11 bases. The CDR3 runs 14 residues. Germline V gene lookup returns CDR1 LNHDA and CDR2 SQIVND (reference sequence). In DNA, the CDR3 is TGTGCCAGTAGTCCTCGAGGGGGCTCCTACGAGCAGTACTTC. Translated: CASSPRGGSYEQYF.

The rearrangement joins TRBV5-4 to TRBJ1-1; 9 positions agree with TRBD1. The CDR3 extends over 15 amino acids. The J segment lost 0 bases and the V segment lost 3 bases, leaving 3 bases of the junction unmatched. Germline CDR1 reads SGHNT; CDR2 reads YYREEE (reference sequence). CDR3 loop: CASSSGQGLNTEAFF. The CDR3 region has the DNA TGTGCCAGCAGCTCGGGACAGGGTCTGAACACTGAAGCTTTCTTT. Using reference TRBV5-4 and TRBJ1-1 for the parts outside the CDR3, the full variable domain is ETGVTQSPTHLIKTRGQQVTLRCSSQSGHNTVSWYQQALGQGPQFIFQYYREEENGRGNFPPRFSGLQFPNYSSELNVNALELDDSALYLCASSSGQGLNTEAFFGQGTRLTVV.

The chain is built from TRBV27 and TRBJ2-1; 10 bases align to TRBD1. The germline gives CDR1 MNHEY, CDR2 SMNVEV (reference sequence). CDR3 length: 14 residues. J gave up 5 bases and V 3 bases, and 1 base lay outside the gene matches. The CDR3 sequence is CASSFGTGDNEQFF. The CDR3 DNA reads as TGTGCCAGCAGTTTCGGGACAGGGGACAATGAGCAGTTCTTC.

The sample holds one count of this clone. This chain uses TRBV2 with TRBJ1-5; D gene unclear. CDR3 size: 15 residues. The germline gives CDR1 SNHLY, CDR2 FYNNEI. The V and J ends lost 3 bases and 2 bases respectively, with 11 bases between them. The CDR3 loop is CASSDRLERNQPQHF. CDR3 in DNA: TGTGCCAGCAGTGACAGGTTAGAACGCAATCAGCCCCAGCATTTT.

This clone appeared a single time. The chain uses TRBV12-3 or TRBV12-4 and TRBJ2-5; D unclear. The CDR3 contains 11 residues. Deletions cut 5 bases from V and 2 bases from J, with 3 bases between. CDR3 nucleotide sequence: TGTGCCAGCAGTCATCAAGAGACCCAGTACTTC. Its translation is CASSHQETQYF.

The V call is TRBV16, the J call TRBJ2-3; D uncertain. The length of the CDR3 is 15 residues. Per the germline V gene, CDR1 is KGHSY and CDR2 is FQNENV. Trimming removed 6 bases from V and 6 bases from J, with 19 bases in between. Here the CDR3 DNA reads TGTGCCAGCAGTCAGAGAGGCCTACCGAGGGATACGCAGTATTTT. As protein: CASSQRGLPRDTQYF.

Only one count was recorded for this clone. The chain combines TRBV11-2 with TRBJ2-2, with TRBD2 identical over 8 bases. The CDR3 runs to 16 residues. The junction had 2 bases not matched to a gene; V was cut back by 1 base and J by 1 base. Germline CDR1 reads SGHAT; CDR2 reads FQNNGV. The CDR3 DNA sequence: TGTGCCAGCAGCTTAGTCACTAGCGGGAACACCGGGGAGCTGTTTTTT. This codes for CASSLVTSGNTGELFF. The full variable domain, in which reference TRBV11-2 and TRBJ2-2 provide the parts outside the CDR3, is EAGVAQSPRYKIIEKRQSVAFWCNPISGHATLYWYQQILGQGPKLLIQFQNNGVVDDSQLPKDRFSAERLKGVDSTLKIQPAKLEDSAVYLCASSLVTSGNTGELFFGEGSRLTVL.

This rearrangement joins TRBV4-1 to TRBJ2-1; D is unclear. This CDR3 contains 15 residues. Trimming removed 4 bases at V and 7 bases at J, with 17 bases between. The germline V gene encodes CDR1 MGHRA and CDR2 YSYEKL. The CDR3 DNA sequence: TGCGCCAGCAGCCCCACCGCTACGATTACTAATGAGCAGTTCTTC. Translation: CASSPTATITNEQFF.

This chain uses TRBV7-2 with TRBJ1-2; 7 bases agree with TRBD1. The V segment lost 5 bases and the J segment 5 bases; nucleotides outside the gene matches: 11. CDR3 length: 15 amino acids. Germline loops: CDR1 SGHTA, CDR2 FQGNSA. Written as DNA, the CDR3 is TGTGCCAGCAGCCCGAGGGACAGAGATCTATATGGCTACACCTTC. Translating it yields CASSPRDRDLYGYTF.

This chain uses TRBV5-6 with TRBJ1-5; TRBD1 agrees at 7 bases. CDR1 and CDR2 from the germline V gene are SGHDT and YYEEEE. The CDR3 is 15 residues long. V dropped 4 bases and J dropped 5; count of bases not matched to a gene: 9. The CDR3 DNA follows: TGTGCCAGCAGCACTCTCGACAGGGCGGATCAGCCCCAGCATTTT. This codes for CASSTLDRADQPQHF.

The chain couples TRBV7-3 to TRBJ2-1, with TRBD2 identical over 10 bases. V dropped 0 bases and J dropped 5; count of bases not matched to a gene: 4. CDR1 SGHTA and CDR2 FQGTGA come from the germline V gene. The CDR3 contains 16 residues. This CDR3 reads CASSLTSGGENNEQFF. The CDR3 DNA is TGTGCCAGCAGCTTAACGAGCGGGGGGGAAAACAATGAGCAGTTCTTC.